This entry describes one T cell receptor beta chain. What it binds is unknown. This CDR3 spans 15 amino acids. Germline V gene data show CDR1 as SGHNT and CDR2 as YENEEA. V was trimmed by 7 bases and J by 2 bases, leaving 16 bases between them. It was with 60 Vbeta and 13 Jbeta primers that the PCR ran. The table came from immunoSEQ multiplex PCR; TCRdb's copy has only in-frame clones and leaves some out. The data contain roughly 200,000 clones, approximately 82% of them singletons. This specimen belongs to a study of cytomegalovirus exposure and HLA in healthy donors. Whole-study context: When 350 to 500 donors were genotyped, roughly four fifths of them were found to fall in the Caucasian-associated ancestry cluster.

Study observations and caveats: Later analysis placed DRB1 highest and HLA-C lowest in TCR association rates, which differed by HLA locus. As immune exposure information, only CMV serostatus was available. Accurate HLA-A and HLA-B prediction from TCR beta sequences was reported for most subjects.

The clonotype originates from a young woman in good health and CMV-seronegative. Sequencing was carried out using PBMCs. The genes are TRBV11-3 and TRBJ2-3; D gene unclear. The CDR3 loop is CASTSARLLTDTQYF. CDR3 sequence (DNA): TGTGCCAGCACCTCTGCACGACTCCTCACAGATACGCAGTATTTT.